This passage covers 23 T cell receptor beta chains from one sample sequenced in a study of CD8+CD57+ T cells in acquired aplastic anemia. Profiling of TCR beta VDJ combinations and CDR3 sequences used genomic DNA as template. TCRdb re-called the reads with MiXCR, one entry per CDR3 protein. Of some 210,000 distinct CDR3 sequences detected, around 60% appear once; the ten largest clones hold 25% to 30%. The sample comprised sorted CD4+, CD8+, or CD8+CD57+ T cells (not recorded which) from PBMCs. Every receptor here comes from a human donor in good health.

Of note for this clonotype: Mismatch with germline at one junction end may stem from a read error. The chain links TRBV7-7 to TRBJ1-2; D gene ambiguous. CDR1 SSHAT and CDR2 FNYEAQ come from the germline V gene (reference sequence). The CDR3 is made up of 13 amino acids. In DNA, the CDR3 is TGTGCTAGCAGCTTAGATGACGGCCCTGGAAGCACCTTC. Translation gives CASSLDDGPGSTF. Together with reference TRBV7-7 and TRBJ1-2, the CDR3 gives the full variable domain: GAGVSQSPRYKVTKRGQDVTLRCDPISSHATLYWYQQALGQGPEFLTYFNYEAQPDKSGLPSDRFSAERPEGSISTLTIQRTEQRDSAMYRCASSLDDGPGSTFGSGTRLTVV.

V is TRBV29-1 and J is TRBJ2-1; 9 bases align to TRBD1. The CDR3 is made up of 14 amino acids. V gave up 6 bases and J gave up 8 bases; unmatched junction bases: 11. Looked up from germline, CDR1 is SQVTM and CDR2 is ANQGSEA. For the CDR3, the DNA is TGCAGCGTGGGACAGGGATTTAGCTCCTATGAGCAGTTCTTC. Its protein product is CSVGQGFSSYEQFF.

CDR3 in DNA: TGTGCCAGCAGTGAGTTGGAAGGGGAGACCGGGGAGCTGTTTTTT. Translated, it gives CASSELEGETGELFF. V is TRBV25-1 and J is TRBJ2-2; perhaps D is TRBD1 or TRBD2 (5 bases each). Looked up from germline, CDR1 is MGHDK and CDR2 is SYGVNS. The CDR3 sequence is 15 residues long. Trimming removed 3 bases at V and 5 bases at J, with 13 bases between.

CDR3 residues: CASSQDGTGGEKLFF. Here the CDR3 DNA reads TGCGCCAGCAGCCAAGATGGGACAGGGGGTGAAAAACTGTTTTTT. The rearrangement joins TRBV4-1 to TRBJ1-4; 11 nucleotides match TRBD1. Germline V lookup: CDR1 MGHRA, CDR2 YSYEKL. Trimming removed 0 bases from V and 7 bases from J; junction bases left unmatched: 1. There are 15 residues in the CDR3.

This chain uses TRBV7-9 with TRBJ2-7; 7 bases fit TRBD2. The CDR3 length is 13 residues. In germline, CDR1 is SEHNR, CDR2 FQNEAQ (reference sequence). V lost 5 bases, J lost 2 bases, and 3 bases stayed unmatched. The CDR3 bases are TGTGCCAGCAGCGGCGGGACTACCTACGAGCAGTACTTC. This translates into CASSGGTTYEQYF. Filled out from reference TRBV7-9 and TRBJ2-7, the complete variable domain reads DTGVSQNPRHKITKRGQNVTFRCDPISEHNRLYWYRQTLGQGPEFLTYFQNEAQLEKSRLLSDRFSAERPKGSFSTLEIQRTEQGDSAMYLCASSGGTTYEQYFGPGTRLTVT.

V usage is TRBV7-3 and J usage is TRBJ1-2, with D hard to call. V was pared by 6 bases and J by 6 bases, with 11 bases between. The CDR3 is 12 residues long. CDR1 is SGHTA and CDR2 is FQGTGA in the germline V gene. The CDR3 sequence: CASRVTKDGYTF. In nucleotides, the CDR3 is TGTGCCAGCAGGGTGACTAAAGATGGCTACACCTTC.

This clonotype has more than one count but fewer than ten. V is TRBV4-3 and J is TRBJ1-2, with unresolved D. There are 13 residues in the CDR3. The V end lost 1 base, the J end lost 5 bases, and 8 bases lay between the germline ends. Germline CDR1 LGHNA, CDR2 YSLEER. The CDR3 nucleotides read TGCGCCAGCAGCCAAGTTACCCGTTATGGCTACACCTTC. It encodes CASSQVTRYGYTF.

The rearrangement links TRBV19 to TRBJ2-7; TRBD1 might be the D (5 bases). V dropped 3 bases and J dropped 2 bases, with 8 bases sitting between them. Germline V CDR1 and CDR2: LNHDA, SQIVND (reference sequence). The CDR3 is 13 amino acids. The CDR3 bases are TGTGCCAGTAGTATGTCAGGGACCTACGAGCAGTACTTC. Protein: CASSMSGTYEQYF.

This clonotype has more than one count but fewer than ten. This chain links TRBV7-8 with TRBJ2-1, with D perhaps given as TRBD1 or TRBD2 (5 bases each). CDR1 and CDR2 (germline): SGHVS, FQNEAQ. The CDR3 extends over 15 amino acids. The germline V and J ends were trimmed by 0 bases and 2 bases, with 8 bases remaining between them. The CDR3 loop reads CASSLAGTPYNEQFF. In DNA form, the CDR3 reads TGTGCCAGCAGCTTAGCAGGGACCCCCTACAATGAGCAGTTCTTC. The variable domain in full, with the rest retrieved from reference TRBV7-8 and TRBJ2-1, is GAGVSQSPRYKVAKRGQDVALRCDPISGHVSLFWYQQALGQGPEFLTYFQNEAQLDKSGLPSDRFFAERPEGSVSTLKIQRTQQEDSAVYLCASSLAGTPYNEQFFGPGTRLTVL.

V is TRBV2 and J is TRBJ1-1; D possibly corresponds to TRBD1 (5 bases). Germline loops: CDR1 SNHLY, CDR2 FYNNEI. The germline V and J ends were trimmed by 4 bases and 0 bases, with 12 bases remaining between them. This CDR3 is built from 15 residues. The CDR3 loop is CASSAPTGLNTEAFF. The CDR3 region has the DNA TGTGCCAGCAGTGCCCCAACAGGACTGAACACTGAAGCTTTCTTT.

V usage is TRBV10-3 and J usage is TRBJ2-2; tentative D call: TRBD1 (6 bases). V was pared by 6 bases and J by 5 bases, with 7 bases between. The CDR3 has 12 amino acids. Germline CDR1 reads ENHRY; CDR2 reads SYGVKD. CDR3 DNA: TGTGCCATCAGGCAGGGGACCGGGGAGCTGTTTTTT. Translation gives CAIRQGTGELFF.

The gene calls are TRBV7-9 and TRBJ2-7; 8 nucleotides align to TRBD1. CDR3 length: 13 residues. The germline V gene has CDR1 SEHNR and CDR2 FQNEAQ (reference sequence). Trimming took 5 bases from V and 7 from J; bases not matched to a gene: 7. In DNA, the CDR3 is TGTGCCAGCAGCCCCCAGGGGGCAGGGGAGCAGTACTTC. The encoded protein is CASSPQGAGEQYF.

The V call is TRBV19, the J call TRBJ2-5; possible D gene TRBD2, 6 bases. Germline assignment: CDR1 LNHDA and CDR2 SQIVND (reference sequence). The CDR3 is 13 amino acids. Trimming stripped 1 base from V and 7 bases from J, with 10 bases between. DNA for the CDR3: TGTGCCAGTAGTATAGCCGCCGGGGGGACCCAGTACTTC. Amino acid sequence: CASSIAAGGTQYF.

This clonotype was detected many times. The chain employs TRBV5-1 and TRBJ2-2, with a weak D call TRBD2 (6 bases). Germline values: CDR1 SGHRS, CDR2 YFSETQ. The CDR3 runs to 16 residues. V gave up 4 bases and J gave up 1 base, with 14 bases separating them. CDR3 protein: CASSRRGSENTGELFF. CDR3 DNA sequence: TGCGCCAGCAGCCGGAGGGGTTCGGAGAACACCGGGGAGCTGTTTTTT.

The chain has TRBV11-1 and TRBJ1-5; unclear D gene. V dropped 1 base and J dropped 1 base, with 8 bases sitting between them. The CDR3 totals 15 residues. Germline CDR1 reads SGHAT; CDR2 reads FQDESV (reference sequence). Here the CDR3 DNA reads TGTGCCAGCAGCTTAGGTGGTCAGAGCAATCAGCCCCAGCATTTT. Its protein product is CASSLGGQSNQPQHF.

CDR3 DNA: TGCAGTGCTGCCCCCGGGACTAGCGGTAAAGAGACCCAGTACTTC. It specifies CSAAPGTSGKETQYF. This chain uses TRBV20-1 with TRBJ2-5; 11 bases fit TRBD2. The CDR3 has 15 amino acids. Germline lookup yields CDR1 DFQATT and CDR2 SNEGSKA (reference sequence). J was trimmed by 3 bases and V by 5 bases; bases with no gene match: 8.

This clonotype occurred many times. The CDR3 sequence: CASSLSWNPYNEQFF. The CDR3 DNA sequence: TGCGCCAGCAGCTTGTCCTGGAACCCCTACAATGAGCAGTTCTTC. The chain uses TRBV5-1 and TRBJ2-1; D call uncertain. This CDR3 region has 15 residues. CDR1 and CDR2 (germline): SGHRS, YFSETQ. V lost 1 base, J lost 2 bases, and 10 bases lay in between.

The chain couples TRBV10-1 to TRBJ1-6, with D possibly matching TRBD1 (5 bases). CDR3 length: 14 amino acids. V lost 0 bases to trimming and J lost 9 bases, with 9 bases between them. CDR1 WNHNN and CDR2 SYGVQD come from the germline V gene (reference sequence). The CDR3 sequence: CASSESGEISPLHF. DNA of the CDR3: TGCGCCAGCAGTGAGTCAGGGGAGATTTCACCCCTCCACTTT.

V usage is TRBV7-2 and J usage is TRBJ1-6, with TRBD1 as a possible D gene (6 bases). The germline gives CDR1 SGHTA, CDR2 FQGNSA. This CDR3 region has 16 residues. V lost 4 bases, J lost 12 bases, and 22 bases lay in between. CDR3 amino acids: CASSSTTNRVWRPLHF. The CDR3 nucleotides are TGTGCCAGCAGCTCCACGACCAACAGGGTATGGAGACCCCTCCACTTT.

The V gene is TRBV10-3, the J gene TRBJ2-5; tentative D call: TRBD2 (6 bases). Trimming stripped 8 bases from V and 1 base from J, with 8 bases between. The CDR3 runs to 12 residues. CDR1 and CDR2 from the germline V gene are ENHRY and SYGVKD. The CDR3 here is CAIGGIQETQYF. In DNA, the CDR3 is TGTGCCATCGGGGGGATCCAAGAGACCCAGTACTTC.

This clonotype was recorded many times. This chain joins TRBV6-1 and TRBJ1-3; 7 bases align to TRBD1. Trimming at V came to 3 bases and at J to 2 bases, leaving 1 base not matched to a gene. Germline assignment: CDR1 MNHNS and CDR2 SASEGT. The CDR3 is 14 residues long. The CDR3 DNA sequence: TGTGCCAGCAGTGAGACAGGGACTGGAAACACCATATATTTT. Its translation: CASSETGTGNTIYF.

This clonotype has ten or more counts. This may stem from a read error, because a much larger clone lies one nucleotide away. The chain couples TRBV7-2 to TRBJ2-7; D unclear. Germline CDR1 reads SGHTA; CDR2 reads FQGNSA. This CDR3 comprises 13 residues. DNA of the CDR3: TGTGCCAGCGGCTTAGGCGGTTTGAACGAGCAGTACTTC. Translation gives CASGLGGLNEQYF.

The rearrangement uses TRBV5-1 and TRBJ2-5; tentative D call: TRBD2 (6 bases). Germline assignment: CDR1 SGHRS and CDR2 YFSETQ. This CDR3 contains 13 residues. The germline V and J ends were trimmed by 4 bases and 2 bases, with 9 bases remaining between them. The CDR3: CASSPLAQETQYF. The CDR3 nucleotides read TGCGCCAGCAGCCCACTAGCTCAAGAGACCCAGTACTTC.